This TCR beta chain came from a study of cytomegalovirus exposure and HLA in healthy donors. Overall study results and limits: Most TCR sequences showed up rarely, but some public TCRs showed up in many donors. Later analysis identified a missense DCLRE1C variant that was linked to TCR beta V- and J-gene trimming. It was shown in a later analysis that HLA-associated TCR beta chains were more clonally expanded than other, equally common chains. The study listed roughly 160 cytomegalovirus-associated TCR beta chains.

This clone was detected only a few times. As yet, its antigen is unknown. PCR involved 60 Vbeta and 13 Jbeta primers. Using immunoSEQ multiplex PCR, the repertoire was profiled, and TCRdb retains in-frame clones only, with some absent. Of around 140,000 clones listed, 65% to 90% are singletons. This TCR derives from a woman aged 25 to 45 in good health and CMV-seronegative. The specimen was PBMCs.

The CDR3 region has the DNA TGTGCCAGCAGCGGGGGACCGGGCCTCTCCTACGAGCAGTACTTC. It translates to CASSGGPGLSYEQYF. The V gene is TRBV6-1, the J gene TRBJ2-7, with a possible D match to TRBD2 (6 bases). CDR3 length equals 15 residues. V lost 6 bases to trimming and J lost 0 bases, with 15 bases between them. Germline V gene sequence: CDR1 MNHNS, CDR2 SASEGT.